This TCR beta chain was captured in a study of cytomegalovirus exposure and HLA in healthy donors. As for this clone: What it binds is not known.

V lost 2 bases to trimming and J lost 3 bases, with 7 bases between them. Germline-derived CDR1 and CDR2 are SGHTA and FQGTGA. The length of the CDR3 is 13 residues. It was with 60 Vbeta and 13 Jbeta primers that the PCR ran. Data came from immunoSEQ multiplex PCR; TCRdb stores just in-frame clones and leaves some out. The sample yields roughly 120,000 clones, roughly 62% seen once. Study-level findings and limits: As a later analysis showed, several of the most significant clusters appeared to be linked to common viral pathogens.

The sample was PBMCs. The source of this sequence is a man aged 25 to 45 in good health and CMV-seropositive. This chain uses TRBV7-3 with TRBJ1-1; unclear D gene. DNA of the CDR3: TGTGCCAGCAGCTTAGGCCCCGACACTGAAGCTTTCTTT. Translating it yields CASSLGPDTEAFF.